One and the same sample provided the 27 T cell receptor beta chains below, sequenced in a study of blood T cell repertoires in COVID-19 (dated by TCRdb to the early 2020s). Receptor libraries were prepared by the immunoSEQ multiplex PCR assay. In TCRdb, the immuneACCESS table is reduced to in-frame sequences with V and J assigned. These tables do not hold every clone; where another copy was compared, an unresolved V gene accounts for under half, and the others remain unexplained. Here the sample has approximately 130,000 clones; 80% to 85% occur a single time. The leading ten clones occupy more than 15% of the sample. The sample taken for sequencing was PBMCs or T cells enriched from blood (not recorded which). These receptors were collected from a young man who had recovered from COVID-19.

V and J are TRBV4-1 and TRBJ2-6, with D perhaps matching TRBD1 (5 bases). Germline values: CDR1 MGHRA, CDR2 YSYEKL. The CDR3 sequence is 18 residues long. The germline V and J ends were trimmed by 0 bases and 0 bases, with 12 bases remaining between them. CDR3 loop: CASSQEVRVHSGANVLTF. CDR3 in DNA: TGCGCCAGCAGCCAAGAGGTCAGGGTGCACTCTGGGGCCAACGTCCTGACTTTC.

V gene TRBV29-1 combines with J gene TRBJ2-2; D might be TRBD1 (5 bases). This CDR3 has 15 amino acids. Germline V CDR1 and CDR2: SQVTM, ANQGSEA. V shed 4 bases and J shed 0 bases, with 12 bases lying between them. Here the CDR3 DNA reads TGCAGCGTTGTCCCAACAGGACCGAACACCGGGGAGCTGTTTTTT. It specifies CSVVPTGPNTGELFF.

The CDR3 here is CASSWTGTGRGYGYTF. The CDR3 DNA reads as TGTGCCAGCAGTTGGACCGGGACAGGGAGAGGCTATGGCTACACCTTC. The V gene is TRBV28, the J gene TRBJ1-2, with 9 bases identical to TRBD1. Per germline, CDR1 MDHEN and CDR2 SYDVKM. Germline trimming cut 4 bases from V and 4 bases from J; bases unmatched to any gene: 10. This CDR3 has 16 amino acids.

The gene calls are TRBV2 and TRBJ1-2; 8 bases are a match to TRBD1. Germline V gene lookup returns CDR1 SNHLY and CDR2 FYNNEI. V shed 2 bases, J shed 12 bases, and the junction held 2 bases outside the gene matches. This CDR3 is built from 11 residues. Written as DNA, the CDR3 is TGTGCCAGCAGTGAATTACAGGGGGACACCTTC. As protein: CASSELQGDTF.

A single count supports this clone. The rearrangement uses TRBV5-4 and TRBJ2-7; possible D gene TRBD2, 6 bases. V was pared by 3 bases and J by 6 bases, with 16 bases between. The CDR3 has 14 amino acids. Germline assignment: CDR1 SGHNT and CDR2 YYREEE (reference sequence). CDR3 nucleotides: TGTGCCAGCAGCTCCGGACTAAACGTTATCGAGCAGTACGTC. This encodes CASSSGLNVIEQYV.

The rearrangement uses TRBV11-2 and TRBJ2-3; 10 nucleotides match TRBD2. Germline V CDR1 and CDR2: SGHAT, FQNNGV. This CDR3 spans 16 amino acids. The V gene end was trimmed by 4 bases and the J gene end by 1 base; junction bases not matched to a gene: 5. The DNA of the CDR3 is TGTGCCAGCAGCTATCTAGCGGGAGTCCGCACAGATACGCAGTATTTT. It codes for CASSYLAGVRTDTQYF.

V usage is TRBV10-3 and J usage is TRBJ1-1; 7 bases are a match to TRBD1. Germline trimming cut 7 bases from V and 3 bases from J; bases unmatched to any gene: 5. The CDR3 is made up of 13 amino acids. Germline V CDR1 and CDR2: ENHRY, SYGVKD. CDR3 sequence: CAITQGEDTEAFF. The CDR3 DNA is TGTGCCATCACGCAGGGGGAGGACACTGAAGCTTTCTTT.

The rearrangement uses TRBV25-1 and TRBJ1-2, with D maybe TRBD1 (5 bases). The CDR3 is 13 amino acids. V dropped 5 bases and J dropped 6 bases, with 13 bases sitting between them. The germline CDR1 and CDR2 sequences are MGHDK and SYGVNS. CDR3 nucleotides: TGTGCCAGCAGTACGGAGGGGCTAAATGGCTACACCTTC. This encodes CASSTEGLNGYTF.

The V and J genes are TRBV2 and TRBJ1-6, with 10 positions matching TRBD1. Losses at the gene ends were 4 bases for V and 7 bases for J; bases not matched to a gene: 7. The CDR3 consists of 16 residues. Germline V gene sequence: CDR1 SNHLY, CDR2 FYNNEI. The CDR3: CASSAEGGQGNSPLHF. The DNA of the CDR3 is TGTGCCAGCAGTGCTGAGGGGGGACAGGGGAATTCACCCCTCCACTTT.

This sequence joins TRBV27 and TRBJ2-5, with TRBD2 matching 11 bases. Trimming cost V 5 bases and J 1 base; bases outside gene matches: 9. Germline CDR1 reads MNHEY; CDR2 reads SMNVEV (reference sequence). The CDR3 is made up of 17 amino acids. CDR3 coding DNA: TGTGCCAGCAGTCTACACTCTGGACTAGCGGGCCAAGAGACCCAGTACTTC. The encoded protein is CASSLHSGLAGQETQYF.

This chain links TRBV27 with TRBJ1-1, with 7 positions matching TRBD1. Germline V lookup: CDR1 MNHEY, CDR2 SMNVEV (reference sequence). This CDR3 has 15 residues. V lost 5 bases and J lost 5; bases outside the gene matches: 11. The CDR3 nucleotides read TGTGCCAGCAGTCAGGGGACAGTCGGGAGAACTGAAGCTTTCTTT. Translated, it gives CASSQGTVGRTEAFF.

The chain links TRBV12-3 or TRBV12-4 to TRBJ1-5; TRBD1 is a possible D gene (5 bases). CDR3 length: 13 amino acids. V lost 4 bases and J 7 bases, leaving 11 bases between the germline ends. The CDR3 sequence: CASSWGLQQPQHF. CDR3 bases: TGTGCCAGCAGTTGGGGCCTCCAACAGCCCCAGCATTTT.

V usage is TRBV6-1 and J usage is TRBJ1-1; D gene unclear. The CDR3 is 13 amino acids. Germline V gives CDR1 MNHNS, CDR2 SASEGT. V shed 3 bases and J shed 3 bases, with 8 bases lying between them. Here the CDR3 reads CASSEVRDTEAFF. DNA of the CDR3: TGTGCCAGCAGTGAGGTCCGGGACACTGAAGCTTTCTTT.

The chain uses TRBV20-1 and TRBJ1-4; no reliable D call. Trimming shortened V by 3 bases and J by 4 bases, and 9 bases separated the two germline ends. The CDR3 extends over 13 amino acids. CDR1 is DFQATT and CDR2 is SNEGSKA in the germline V gene (reference sequence). CDR3 DNA: TGCAGTGCTAGTACTGGAGATAATGAAAAACTGTTTTTT. Amino acid sequence: CSASTGDNEKLFF.

The chain recombines TRBV29-1 with TRBJ1-3, with D unresolved. From germline, CDR1 is SQVTM and CDR2 ANQGSEA. The ends were cut back, 6 bases at V and 2 bases at J, with 20 bases in the middle. CDR3 size: 16 residues. The DNA for the CDR3 is TGCAGCGTGGGGAATATGTCTGGAGGGCCTGGAAACACCATATATTTT. Translated: CSVGNMSGGPGNTIYF.

This chain joins TRBV6-5 and TRBJ1-3; 8 bases line up with TRBD1. From germline, CDR1 is MNHEY and CDR2 SVGAGI. CDR3 size: 12 residues. The J segment lost 4 bases and the V segment lost 10 bases, leaving 3 bases of the junction unmatched. The chain's CDR3 is CATGQDGNTIYF. In DNA form, the CDR3 reads TGTGCCACGGGACAGGACGGAAACACCATATATTTT.

This rearrangement joins TRBV11-2 to TRBJ2-7; the D gene is possibly TRBD2 (5 bases). V was trimmed by 5 bases and J by 5 bases, leaving 16 bases between them. Germline CDR1 is SGHAT and CDR2 is FQNNGV. This CDR3 contains 14 residues. DNA for the CDR3: TGTGCCAGCAGCGCTCGACGGGGAGTGGACGAGCAGTACTTC. This translates into CASSARRGVDEQYF.

This chain joins TRBV6-5 and TRBJ2-5; D is ambiguous. Per the germline V gene, CDR1 is MNHEY and CDR2 is SVGAGI. Trimming removed 2 bases from V and 1 base from J, with 11 bases in between. CDR3 length: 15 amino acids. The CDR3 loop reads CASSYGPTAQETQYF. CDR3 sequence (DNA): TGTGCCAGCAGTTACGGGCCCACGGCCCAAGAGACCCAGTACTTC.

CDR3: CASSPETGGVGNTEAFF. The CDR3 nucleotides are TGTGCCAGCTCACCAGAGACAGGGGGAGTAGGGAACACTGAAGCTTTCTTT. The chain carries TRBV18 and TRBJ1-1; 9 bases match TRBD1. J lost 1 base, V lost 2 bases, and 8 bases had no gene match. CDR3 length: 17 residues. Germline V gene sequence: CDR1 KGHSH, CDR2 LQKENI.

This rearrangement joins TRBV5-1 to TRBJ1-2; D possibly corresponds to TRBD1 (6 bases). This CDR3 has 12 residues. Per germline, CDR1 SGHRS and CDR2 YFSETQ. V lost 4 bases to trimming and J lost 6 bases, with 10 bases between them. The CDR3 protein is CASSQTGNGYTF. DNA for the CDR3: TGCGCCAGCAGCCAAACAGGGAATGGCTACACCTTC.

The chain combines TRBV2 with TRBJ1-6; TRBD1 matches 12 bases. Per germline, CDR1 SNHLY and CDR2 FYNNEI. The CDR3 is 15 residues long. With V trimmed by 5 bases and J by 10 bases, 6 bases remained unmatched. CDR3 sequence: CASSLGQGAKSPLHF. CDR3 nucleotides: TGTGCCAGCAGTTTGGGACAGGGGGCGAAATCACCCCTCCACTTT.

V usage is TRBV11-2 and J usage is TRBJ1-1; D gene uncertain. Germline CDR1 reads SGHAT; CDR2 reads FQNNGV. The CDR3 runs to 11 residues. Trimming removed 1 base from V and 7 bases from J, with 4 bases in between. CDR3 residues: CASSLVSEAFF. DNA of the CDR3: TGTGCCAGCAGCTTAGTCAGTGAAGCTTTCTTT.

The chain combines TRBV27 with TRBJ1-4; possible D gene TRBD1, 5 bases. The CDR3 loop spans 16 amino acids. V lost 7 bases and J 0 bases, leaving 15 bases between the germline ends. Germline V gene lookup returns CDR1 MNHEY and CDR2 SMNVEV (reference sequence). CDR3 protein: CASKQERLTTNEKLFF. The CDR3, as DNA: TGTGCCAGCAAACAGGAGAGACTCACAACTAATGAAAAACTGTTTTTT.

This sequence joins TRBV6-5 and TRBJ2-1, with 7 bases lining up with TRBD1. J lost 4 bases, V lost 5 bases, and 2 bases had no gene match. Per the germline V gene, CDR1 is MNHEY and CDR2 is SVGAGI. CDR3 length: 13 residues. CDR3 protein: CASSTTGYNEQFF. The CDR3 coding sequence is TGTGCCAGCAGTACGACAGGGTACAATGAGCAGTTCTTC.

The V and J genes are TRBV29-1 and TRBJ2-3; the match to TRBD2 covers 7 bases. This CDR3 has 15 residues. Unmatched junction bases numbered 8, after V lost 2 bases and J lost 3 bases. Germline CDR1 SQVTM, CDR2 ANQGSEA. DNA of the CDR3: TGCAGCGTTGAAAACGGGGCGGGAGTAACAGATACGCAGTATTTT. Translation gives CSVENGAGVTDTQYF.

The chain joins TRBV5-6 to TRBJ2-7, with 7 bases that match TRBD1. V was pared by 6 bases and J by 3 bases, with 12 bases of the junction left unmatched. This CDR3 spans 15 amino acids. Germline CDR1 and CDR2: SGHDT and YYEEEE. In DNA, the CDR3 is TGTGCCAGCACCTTCTGGGGACAGCGGAACTACGAGCAGTACTTC. This gives the protein CASTFWGQRNYEQYF.

This chain links TRBV19 with TRBJ1-3; the D gene is possibly TRBD1 (6 bases). Trimming took 6 bases from V and 3 from J, leaving 18 bases between them. The CDR3 contains 16 residues. Germline V gene lookup returns CDR1 LNHDA and CDR2 SQIVND (reference sequence). In DNA form, the CDR3 reads TGTGCCAGTAGCAACCTCAGGGGACGGGGTGGAAACACCATATATTTT. Its protein is CASSNLRGRGGNTIYF.